This is a list of T cell receptor beta chains from one sample in a study of T-cell memory formation after mild COVID-19. TCRdb re-called the 5' RACE reads through MiXCR, storing one row per CDR3 protein. The sample carries about half a million distinct CDR3 sequences, 18% recorded once. The sample comprised PBMCs or a T cell subset sorted from them (not recorded which). The receptors were gathered from an adult woman who had mild COVID-19 (a few samples of this study predate the infection). Cell type and time point are not known. CDR3s include the opening cysteine and the closing phenylalanine or tryptophan. Fields, in order: V gene, J gene, CDR3 protein.

>TRBV7-9|TRBJ2-3
CAGSRHTPGTTDTQYF
>TRBV20-1|TRBJ2-4
CSARDFKNIQYF
>TRBV5-1|TRBJ2-7
CASSWGDSGRTDEQYF
>TRBV29-1|TRBJ1-3
CSVEGGGSGNTIYF
>TRBV5-1|TRBJ1-1
CASSLAMAAMNTEAFF
>TRBV18|TRBJ2-1
CASSPLGHIEQFF
>TRBV2|TRBJ1-1
CASSENVRPNTEAFF
>TRBV29-1|TRBJ1-2
CSVERSGGGGYTF
>TRBV6-5|TRBJ2-5
CASRGQGGGTQYF
>TRBV20-1|TRBJ1-2
CSGMSGRAGYGYTF
>TRBV7-9|TRBJ2-1
CASSVGLAGNEQFF
>TRBV14|TRBJ2-1
CASSQTTGSYNEQFF
>TRBV5-4|TRBJ1-5
CASSLGSGNQPQHF
>TRBV30|TRBJ2-5
CAWPHGHQETQYF
>TRBV4-3|TRBJ2-1
CASSQDPRMSSYNEQFF
>TRBV20-1|TRBJ2-5
CSAPLHSGSHQETQYF
>TRBV25-1|TRBJ1-5
CASSGRVSEPQHF
>TRBV19|TRBJ1-1
CASSIRLVGVNTEAFF
>TRBV7-9|TRBJ2-7
CASSLGRGWSYEQYF
>TRBV7-9|TRBJ1-1
CASSTENTEAFF
>TRBV30|TRBJ2-7
CAWSRDSRSYEQYF
>TRBV5-1|TRBJ1-6
CASSQTTGVSNSPLHF
>TRBV9|TRBJ1-6
CASSVATGTLLHF
>TRBV24-1|TRBJ2-1
CATSDARRSSYNEQFF
>TRBV12-3/TRBV12-4|TRBJ2-3
CASSLGTSGGDTQYF
>TRBV29-1|TRBJ1-2
CSVLTTGGVGYGYTF
>TRBV6-2/TRBV6-3|TRBJ2-1
CASSYPGQPYNEQFF
>TRBV21-1|TRBJ2-7
CASSKGGSTYEQYF
>TRBV7-2|TRBJ1-6
CASSLDRGLRSPLHF
>TRBV20-1|TRBJ2-1
CSARDASGHNEQFF
>TRBV20-1|TRBJ2-5
CSARGLAGRETQYF
>TRBV6-5|TRBJ1-1
CASSYVGQKAFF
>TRBV5-6|TRBJ2-2
CASSPLAGRNTGELFF
>TRBV7-3|TRBJ1-1
CASSLNDRGWTEAFF
>TRBV7-2|TRBJ2-3
CASSLSLLVDTQYF
>TRBV7-9|TRBJ2-7
CASSLVGGGHEQYF
>TRBV6-5|TRBJ1-1
CASSYSKETGYTEAFF
>TRBV12-3/TRBV12-4|TRBJ2-7
CASRLLAGDEQYF
>TRBV4-1|TRBJ2-5
CASSQEGGGGETQYF
>TRBV11-3|TRBJ2-5
CASSSRDRGLQETQYF
>TRBV6-5|TRBJ2-1
CASSYGTGGYGQFF
>TRBV4-2|TRBJ1-6
CASSQDGRAINSPLHF
>TRBV12-3/TRBV12-4|TRBJ1-1
CASSLNQNTEAFF
>TRBV18|TRBJ1-1
CASSLQRGRMNTEAFF
>TRBV6-5|TRBJ2-1
CASSLLAGSNEQFF